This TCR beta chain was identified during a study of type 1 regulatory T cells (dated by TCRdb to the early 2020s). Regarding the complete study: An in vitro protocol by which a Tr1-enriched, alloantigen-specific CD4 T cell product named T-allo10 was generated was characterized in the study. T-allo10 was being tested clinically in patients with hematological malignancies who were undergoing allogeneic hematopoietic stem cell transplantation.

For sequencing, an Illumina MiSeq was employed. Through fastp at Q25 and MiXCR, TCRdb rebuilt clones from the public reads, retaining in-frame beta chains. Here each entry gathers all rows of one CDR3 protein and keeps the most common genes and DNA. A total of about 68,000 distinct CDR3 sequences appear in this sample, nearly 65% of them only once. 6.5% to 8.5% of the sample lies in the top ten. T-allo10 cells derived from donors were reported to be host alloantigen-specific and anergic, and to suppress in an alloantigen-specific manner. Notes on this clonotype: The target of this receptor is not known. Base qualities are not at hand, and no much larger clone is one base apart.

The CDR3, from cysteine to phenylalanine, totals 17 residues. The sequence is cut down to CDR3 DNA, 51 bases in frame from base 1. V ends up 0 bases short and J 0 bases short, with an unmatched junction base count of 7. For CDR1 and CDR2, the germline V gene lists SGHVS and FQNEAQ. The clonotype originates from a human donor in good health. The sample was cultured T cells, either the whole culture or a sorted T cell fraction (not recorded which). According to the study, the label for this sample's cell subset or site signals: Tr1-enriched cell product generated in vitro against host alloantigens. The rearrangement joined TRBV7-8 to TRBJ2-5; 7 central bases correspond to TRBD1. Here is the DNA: TGTGCCAGCAGCTTAGCACAGACAGGGCGCCACCAAGAGACCCAGTACTTC. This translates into CASSLAQTGRHQETQYF. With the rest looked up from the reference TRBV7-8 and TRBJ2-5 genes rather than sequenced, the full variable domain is GAGVSQSPRYKVAKRGQDVALRCDPISGHVSLFWYQQALGQGPEFLTYFQNEAQLDKSGLPSDRFFAERPEGSVSTLKIQRTQQEDSAVYLCASSLAQTGRHQETQYFGPGTRLLVL.